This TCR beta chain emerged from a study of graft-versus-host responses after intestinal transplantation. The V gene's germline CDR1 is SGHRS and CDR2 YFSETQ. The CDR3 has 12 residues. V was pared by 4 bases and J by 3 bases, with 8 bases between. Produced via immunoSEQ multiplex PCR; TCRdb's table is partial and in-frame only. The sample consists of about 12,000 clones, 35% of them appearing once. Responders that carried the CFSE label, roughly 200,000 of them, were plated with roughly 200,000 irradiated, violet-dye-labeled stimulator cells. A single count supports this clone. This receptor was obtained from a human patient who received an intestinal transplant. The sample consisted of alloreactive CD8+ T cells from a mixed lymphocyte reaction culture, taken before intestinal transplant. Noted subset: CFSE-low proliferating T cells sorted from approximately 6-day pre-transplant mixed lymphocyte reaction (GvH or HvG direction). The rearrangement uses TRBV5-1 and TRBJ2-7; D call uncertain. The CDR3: CASSDHGYEQYF. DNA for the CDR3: TGCGCCAGCAGCGACCATGGCTACGAGCAGTACTTC.